This T cell receptor (beta chain) was recorded in a study of cytomegalovirus exposure and HLA in healthy donors. As regards this clone: Its antigen is still unknown.

Per germline, CDR1 ENHRY and CDR2 SYGVKD. This CDR3 contains 14 residues. The V gene lost 0 bases and the J gene lost 5 bases, with 8 bases spanning the gap. The study, taken as a whole, reports: It was assumed in the presence/absence analyses that sequencing depth was roughly uniform across donors.

The PCR ran on 60 Vbeta and 13 Jbeta primers. Per the original methods: Later, an analysis found 65 million to 85 million unique TCR beta chains, and 9.5 million to 12 million of these were shared. Measured with immunoSEQ multiplex PCR; TCRdb has only the in-frame clones, and not every one. The V and J calls and clone size are taken from that table; D and trimming were inferred from the DNA. The table has about 150,000 clones, roughly 78% seen once. The source of this sequence is a man aged 50 to 59 in good health and CMV-seropositive. The chain is built from TRBV10-3 and TRBJ2-1, with D possibly TRBD2 on 6 matching bases. Sequencing used PBMCs. The DNA for the CDR3 is TGTGCCATCAGTGAGTCGACGGGGGACAATGAGCAGTTCTTC. Its protein product is CAISESTGDNEQFF.